What follows describes a single TCR beta chain. The data were taken from a study of graft-versus-host responses after intestinal transplantation. This CDR3 spans 15 amino acids. Germline CDR1 is SGHRS and CDR2 is YFSETQ. The V end lost 4 bases, the J end lost 0 bases, and 8 bases lay between the germline ends. Sequenced by immunoSEQ multiplex PCR; TCRdb stores in-frame clones only, minus some. The table lists about 98,000 clones, around 86% of them singletons. Source: PBMCs, taken 255 days after intestinal transplant. This sequence joins TRBV5-1 and TRBJ2-6, with D hard to call. This TCR derives from a human patient who received an intestinal transplant, so some T cells may come from the graft donor. The CDR3 region has the DNA TGCGCCAGCAGCCTTGACCCCTCTGGGGCCAACGTCCTGACTTTC. Translating gives CASSLDPSGANVLTF.